The 27 T cell receptor beta chains presented below share a single source sample, sequenced in a study of OX40 agonist ivuxolimab in advanced cancers. Only in-frame clones appear in the TCRdb table, and some are missing; sequencing was by immunoSEQ multiplex PCR. This sample has some 90,000 clones, with around 90% found just once. The sample consisted of CD4+ or CD8+ T cells sorted from blood, taken in a trial of the OX40 agonist ivuxolimab. These receptors all stem from an adult with an advanced solid tumor such as melanoma, head and neck, liver or kidney cancer.

The rearrangement uses TRBV6-4 and TRBJ1-2, with D hard to call. V shed 2 bases and J shed 8 bases, with 12 bases lying between them. The germline gives CDR1 MRHNA, CDR2 SNTAGT. The CDR3 has 13 residues. The CDR3: CASSDQGFGGYTF. DNA of the CDR3: TGTGCCAGCAGTGACCAAGGGTTCGGGGGCTACACCTTC.

The V and J genes are TRBV29-1 and TRBJ2-1; 10 nucleotides match TRBD2. Germline trimming cut 8 bases from V and 9 bases from J; bases unmatched to any gene: 10. The CDR3 extends over 13 amino acids. From germline, CDR1 is SQVTM and CDR2 ANQGSEA. Here the CDR3 reads CSTAGGWVGEQFF. The CDR3 region has the DNA TGCAGCACAGCGGGAGGGTGGGTCGGTGAGCAGTTCTTC.

The chain couples TRBV5-1 to TRBJ2-1, with a possible D match to TRBD2 (6 bases). Trimming removed 5 bases at V and 1 base at J, with 16 bases between. Germline V gene data show CDR1 as SGHRS and CDR2 as YFSETQ. The CDR3 loop spans 16 amino acids. For the CDR3, the DNA is TGCGCCAGCAGAGGGGAACTAGCAAAATCCTACAATGAGCAGTTCTTC. Amino acid sequence: CASRGELAKSYNEQFF.

CDR3 residues: CASSEAPGQPQHF. The DNA for the CDR3 is TGTGCCAGCAGTGAAGCGCCGGGACAGCCCCAGCATTTT. The genes are TRBV6-1 and TRBJ1-5; no definite D call. The ends were cut back, 0 bases at V and 7 bases at J, with 7 bases in the middle. Germline values: CDR1 MNHNS, CDR2 SASEGT. CDR3 length: 13 amino acids.

This clone came up once. CDR3 in amino acids: CAWSIRGGILRRQYF. In DNA form, the CDR3 reads TGTGCCTGGAGTATAAGGGGGGGGATCCTACGAAGGCAGTACTTC. The chain joins TRBV30 to TRBJ2-7; possibly TRBD2 for D (7 bases). Deletions cut 2 bases from V and 9 bases from J, with 23 bases between. This CDR3 has 15 residues. CDR1 is GTSNPN, CDR2 SVGIG, per germline (reference sequence). The full variable domain, rest sourced from reference TRBV30 and TRBJ2-7, is SQTIHQWPATLVQPVGSPLSLECTVEGTSNPNLYWYRQAAGRGLQLLFYSVGIGQISSEVPQNLSASRPQDRQFILSSKKLLLSDSGFYLCAWSIRGGILRRQYFGPGTRLTVT.

The rearrangement links TRBV5-5 to TRBJ1-3; D call uncertain. The V gene's germline CDR1 is SGHKS and CDR2 YYEKEE (reference sequence). The ends were cut back, 1 base at V and 0 bases at J, with 8 bases in the middle. The CDR3 spans 15 residues. CDR3 loop: CASSLLVTSGNTIYF. In nucleotides, the CDR3 is TGTGCCAGCAGCTTGTTGGTCACCTCTGGAAACACCATATATTTT.

This rearrangement joins TRBV5-5 to TRBJ2-7; the D gene is possibly TRBD1 (6 bases). The germline CDR1 and CDR2 sequences are SGHKS and YYEKEE (reference sequence). The CDR3 spans 12 residues. Trimming shortened V by 1 base and J by 7 bases, and 9 bases separated the two germline ends. The CDR3 region is CASSLWGREQYF. The CDR3 DNA sequence: TGTGCCAGCAGCTTGTGGGGGCGAGAGCAGTACTTC.

The chain uses TRBV13 and TRBJ2-4; 8 bases fit TRBD2. Germline V gives CDR1 PRHDT, CDR2 FYEKMQ (reference sequence). Trimming took 4 bases from V and 9 from J; bases not matched to a gene: 17. The CDR3 sequence is 17 residues long. CDR3 in amino acids: CASSSRRLAPRGAIQYF. DNA for the CDR3: TGTGCCAGCAGCTCACGTCGACTAGCGCCGCGGGGGGCCATTCAGTACTTC. The full variable domain, with the rest looked up from reference TRBV13 and TRBJ2-4, is AAGVIQSPRHLIKEKRETATLKCYPIPRHDTVYWYQQGPGQDPQFLISFYEKMQSDKGSIPDRFSAQQFSDYHSELNMSSLELGDSALYFCASSSRRLAPRGAIQYFGAGTRLSVL.

The chain carries TRBV4-1 and TRBJ1-2, with D perhaps TRBD1 (6 bases). CDR3 length equals 15 residues. V shed 1 base and J shed 4 bases, with 13 bases lying between them. The germline V gene encodes CDR1 MGHRA and CDR2 YSYEKL. The CDR3 region is CASSQASGVGYGYTF. CDR3 in DNA: TGCGCCAGCAGCCAAGCCTCAGGGGTCGGCTATGGCTACACCTTC.

V usage is TRBV5-1 and J usage is TRBJ2-5; 9 bases fit TRBD2. Germline V CDR1 and CDR2: SGHRS, YFSETQ. The ends lost 1 base at V and 0 bases at J; junction bases unmatched: 10. The CDR3 loop spans 18 amino acids. The CDR3 nucleotides read TGCGCCAGCAGCTTGTATCAGCGGGAGGATTTGTACCAAGAGACCCAGTACTTC. Protein product: CASSLYQREDLYQETQYF.

The V gene is TRBV7-3, the J gene TRBJ2-3; the match to TRBD2 covers 9 bases. Germline V gives CDR1 SGHTA, CDR2 FQGTGA. V lost 3 bases, J lost 2 bases, and 15 bases stayed unmatched. The CDR3 is 19 residues long. This CDR3 is CASSFPLLSTSGVTDTQYF. The DNA of the CDR3 is TGTGCCAGCAGCTTCCCCCTTCTATCGACTAGCGGAGTCACAGATACGCAGTATTTT.

The V gene is TRBV5-1, the J gene TRBJ2-2; no reliable D call. CDR3 size: 15 residues. Germline V CDR1 and CDR2: SGHRS, YFSETQ. V was clipped by 0 bases and J by 3 bases, with 9 bases between them. This CDR3 reads CASSLGQLYTGELFF. DNA of the CDR3: TGCGCCAGCAGCTTGGGGCAGTTATACACCGGGGAGCTGTTTTTT.

DNA for the CDR3: TGTGCCAGCAGGGCCGGACAGGGCGGAGTAGCTTTCTTT. Translation gives CASRAGQGGVAFF. V and J are TRBV28 and TRBJ1-1, with 8 positions matching TRBD1. Trimming at V came to 6 bases and at J to 10 bases, leaving 10 bases not matched to a gene. The CDR3 contains 13 residues. CDR1 and CDR2 from the germline V gene are MDHEN and SYDVKM. Together with reference TRBV28 and TRBJ1-1, the CDR3 gives the full variable domain: DVKVTQSSRYLVKRTGEKVFLECVQDMDHENMFWYRQDPGLGLRLIYFSYDVKMKEKGDIPEGYSVSREKKERFSLILESASTNQTSMYLCASRAGQGGVAFFGQGTRLTVV.

This clone appeared once. The chain links TRBV28 to TRBJ2-5, with 13 bases identical to TRBD2. The germline V gene has CDR1 MDHEN and CDR2 SYDVKM. The CDR3 sequence is 18 residues long. V was clipped by 3 bases and J by 2 bases; unmatched bases: 9. The CDR3 loop reads CASSFRLAGGWGQETQYF. DNA for the CDR3: TGTGCCAGCAGTTTTCGACTAGCGGGAGGTTGGGGGCAAGAGACCCAGTACTTC.

This chain joins TRBV28 and TRBJ2-4; maybe TRBD2 (6 bases). This CDR3 spans 15 amino acids. Germline V gives CDR1 MDHEN, CDR2 SYDVKM. Trimming left V 2 bases short and J 8 bases short, with 16 bases between. CDR3 coding DNA: TGTGCCAGCAGTTTACGGCGGGGTTTTAAGTACATTCAGTACTTC. Encoded protein: CASSLRRGFKYIQYF.

This sequence joins TRBV2 and TRBJ2-5; 12 bases match TRBD1. This CDR3 has 15 amino acids. With 6 bases clipped from V and 4 bases from J, the junction kept 6 bases outside the gene matches. Germline loops: CDR1 SNHLY, CDR2 FYNNEI. CDR3 loop: CASRGGQGAGETQYF. The CDR3 nucleotides are TGTGCCAGCAGGGGGGGACAGGGGGCCGGAGAGACCCAGTACTTC.

A remark on this clone: The same CDR3 also results from other DNA sequences found in this sample. This chain joins TRBV5-1 and TRBJ2-6, with D tentatively TRBD1 or TRBD2 (5 bases each). From germline, CDR1 is SGHRS and CDR2 YFSETQ. The CDR3 has 14 amino acids. The V and J ends lost 5 bases and 4 bases respectively, with 10 bases between them. CDR3 sequence (DNA): TGCGCCAGCAGTCCAGGGACCGGGGCCAACGTCCTGACTTTC. This gives the protein CASSPGTGANVLTF.

V and J are TRBV30 and TRBJ2-1; either TRBD1 or TRBD2 may supply D (5 bases each). V was shortened by 2 bases and J by 7 bases, with 9 bases between the two germline ends. Germline V gene data show CDR1 as GTSNPN and CDR2 as SVGIG (reference sequence). This CDR3 region has 12 residues. The CDR3 bases are TGTGCCTGGAGTAGAGGGGTGAATGAGCAGTTCTTC. Amino acids: CAWSRGVNEQFF.

With regard to this clone: Here the CDR3 omits its conserved ending phenylalanine or tryptophan, so a read error is the likely source. Because the CDR3's place on the DNA is in doubt, the DNA is left out and the CDR3 is given as listed by TCRdb. V is TRBV7-3 and J is TRBJ2-7. CDR1 SGHTA and CDR2 FQGTGA come from the germline V gene. The CDR3 contains 12 residues when both ends are counted. CDR3 sequence reads: CASQAGRGHPPA.

The rearrangement joins TRBV27 to TRBJ1-4, with unresolved D. V was pared by 4 bases and J by 0 bases, with 9 bases between. CDR3 length: 15 residues. Germline V gives CDR1 MNHEY, CDR2 SMNVEV (reference sequence). CDR3: CASSSISTTNEKLFF. The CDR3 DNA follows: TGTGCCAGCAGTTCCATAAGCACAACTAATGAAAAACTGTTTTTT.

The chain joins TRBV7-2 to TRBJ1-1, with D unclear. Looked up from germline, CDR1 is SGHTA and CDR2 is FQGNSA. There are 15 residues in the CDR3. With 5 bases removed from V and 4 bases from J, the gap between germline ends came to 17 bases. CDR3 bases: TGTGCCAGCAGCCCCCCTTGGGGAGGATTCACTGAAGCTTTCTTT. It is translated as CASSPPWGGFTEAFF.

J is TRBJ2-7 and V is TRBV28; no clear D gene. Germline values: CDR1 MDHEN, CDR2 SYDVKM. CDR3 size: 12 residues. V shed 6 bases and J shed 3 bases, with 9 bases lying between them. This CDR3 is CASSQSHYEQYF. CDR3 nucleotide sequence: TGTGCCAGCAGCCAATCCCACTACGAGCAGTACTTC.

The chain carries TRBV10-2 and TRBJ1-6, with D unclear. The germline gives CDR1 WSHSY, CDR2 SAAADI. The CDR3 covers 14 residues. With 5 bases removed from V and 5 bases from J, the gap between germline ends came to 10 bases. The CDR3 DNA is TGCGCCAGCAGTTATGGACCAGATAATTCACCCCTCCACTTT. This encodes CASSYGPDNSPLHF.

In the case of this clone: Compared with germline, one end of the junction differs, possibly owing to a read error. The V call is TRBV6-1, the J call TRBJ1-2, with TRBD1 matching over 10 bases. The V gene's germline CDR1 is MNHNS and CDR2 SASEGT. The CDR3 has 13 residues. The CDR3 spells CASGVSGTGVRAF. CDR3 nucleotides: TGTGCCAGCGGAGTGTCCGGGACAGGGGTCCGCGCCTTC.

The V call is TRBV28, the J call TRBJ2-7, with D uncertain. This CDR3 has 15 amino acids. CDR1 is MDHEN, CDR2 SYDVKM, per germline. Trimming removed 3 bases at V and 2 bases at J, with 14 bases between. The CDR3 DNA reads TGTGCCAGCAGTTTGGGCCAACGGGCTGCCTACGAGCAGTACTTC. Encoded protein: CASSLGQRAAYEQYF. The entire variable domain, with the rest obtained from reference TRBV28 and TRBJ2-7, is as follows: DVKVTQSSRYLVKRTGEKVFLECVQDMDHENMFWYRQDPGLGLRLIYFSYDVKMKEKGDIPEGYSVSREKKERFSLILESASTNQTSMYLCASSLGQRAAYEQYFGPGTRLTVT.

This clone has just one count. The V call is TRBV29-1, the J call TRBJ2-2; D may correspond to TRBD1 or TRBD2 (5 bases each). CDR3 length: 15 amino acids. The ends were cut back, 5 bases at V and 3 bases at J, with 16 bases in the middle. CDR1 and CDR2 from the germline V gene are SQVTM and ANQGSEA. DNA of the CDR3: TGCAGCGTTACACCGGGACGGGGAGACACCGGGGAGCTGTTTTTT. Its translation: CSVTPGRGDTGELFF.

This clone was seen once. In nucleotides, the CDR3 is TGTGCCAGCAGTCTCCTGATCCAGACTAGCGGGTCCAGCCATTCCCTCTACAATGAGCAGTTCTTC. As protein: CASSLLIQTSGSSHSLYNEQFF. The gene calls are TRBV27 and TRBJ2-1; 10 bases fit TRBD2. The germline V gene encodes CDR1 MNHEY and CDR2 SMNVEV (reference sequence). Trimming took 5 bases from V and 3 from J; bases not matched to a gene: 25. The CDR3 runs 22 residues.